The TCR beta chain under discussion was sequenced for a study of blood T cell repertoires in COVID-19. For the study at large: The cDNA or gDNA used as material had been derived from T cells, B-cell-depleted T cells, or PBMCs.

This clone was detected only a few times. Generated by immunoSEQ multiplex PCR, the TCRdb table keeps only in-frame clones and is missing some. The sample yields 150,000 to 180,000 clones, around 83% seen once. Germline CDR1 LNHDA, CDR2 SQIVND (reference sequence). CDR3 length: 17 residues. V shed 4 bases and J shed 1 base, with 19 bases lying between them. This clonotype originated in a woman aged 55-70 years with COVID-19, enrolled during active disease. The gene calls are TRBV19 and TRBJ1-1; no firm D call. The sequenced sample was peripheral blood. The CDR3: CASSRPGSAPGNTEAFF. The CDR3 bases are TGTGCCAGTAGTAGACCCGGGTCAGCTCCCGGGAACACTGAAGCTTTCTTT.